This entry lists 21 T cell receptor beta chains sequenced from one sample in a study of cytomegalovirus exposure and HLA in healthy donors. Researchers ran the PCR with 60 Vbeta and 13 Jbeta primers. TCRdb keeps only in-frame clones here, not all; method: immunoSEQ multiplex PCR. The repertoire holds tens of thousands of clones, about 79% seen once, with around 6% in the top ten. Sequencing was carried out using PBMCs. The receptor source for this set is a male donor in good health and CMV-seropositive.

This rearrangement joins TRBV19 to TRBJ1-5; a possible D gene is TRBD1 (6 bases). Germline CDR1 and CDR2: LNHDA and SQIVND (reference sequence). Trimming stripped 4 bases from V and 6 bases from J, with 10 bases between. The CDR3 is 13 amino acids. In DNA form, the CDR3 reads TGTGCCAGTAGTACGATCAGGGGTCAGCCCCAGCATTTT. Residues: CASSTIRGQPQHF.

The chain links TRBV7-9 to TRBJ2-1, with a possible D match to TRBD2 (7 bases). The germline V and J ends were trimmed by 5 bases and 6 bases, with 14 bases remaining between them. This CDR3 comprises 14 residues. The germline V gene encodes CDR1 SEHNR and CDR2 FQNEAQ (reference sequence). The CDR3 region has the DNA TGTGCCAGCAGCCTATGGGGGGGGCCCAATGAGCAGTTCTTC. This gives the protein CASSLWGGPNEQFF.

The rearrangement joins TRBV6-5 to TRBJ1-5; 8 positions agree with TRBD1. CDR1 and CDR2 from the germline V gene are MNHEY and SVGAGI. The CDR3 is 14 residues long. After removal of 7 bases from V and 7 bases from J, the junction contained 9 bases not matched to a gene. The chain's CDR3 is CASTTRQGPQPQHF. CDR3 in DNA: TGTGCCAGCACCACTAGACAGGGGCCCCAGCCCCAGCATTTT.

In regard to this clone: The sample carries other DNA sequences with the same CDR3. V usage is TRBV27 and J usage is TRBJ2-7; 8 bases align to TRBD2. CDR1 is MNHEY and CDR2 is SMNVEV in the germline V gene (reference sequence). Unmatched junction bases numbered 6, after V lost 10 bases and J lost 4 bases. The CDR3 totals 12 residues. The CDR3 DNA sequence: TGTGCCAACAAACTAGCGGCATACGAGCAGTACTTC. Its translation is CANKLAAYEQYF.

The chain carries TRBV6-1 and TRBJ1-1; 11 positions agree with TRBD1. This CDR3 spans 15 amino acids. Trimming removed 7 bases from V and 4 bases from J; junction bases left unmatched: 8. The germline V gene has CDR1 MNHNS and CDR2 SASEGT. The CDR3 spells CASKGQGVVSTEAFF. The CDR3 DNA sequence: TGTGCCAGCAAGGGACAGGGGGTTGTAAGCACTGAAGCTTTCTTT.

The V gene is TRBV12-5, the J gene TRBJ1-1, with TRBD1 matching 10 bases. Germline trimming cut 6 bases from V and 4 bases from J; bases unmatched to any gene: 8. This CDR3 region has 15 residues. Germline loops: CDR1 LGHNT, CDR2 FRNRAP. This CDR3 is CASGDDRGRGTEAFF. The DNA of the CDR3 is TGTGCTAGTGGAGATGACAGGGGGCGCGGCACTGAAGCTTTCTTT.

The chain has TRBV19 and TRBJ1-5; TRBD1 matches 8 bases. The CDR3 runs to 15 residues. V lost 7 bases, J lost 6 bases, and 11 bases stayed unmatched. Germline values: CDR1 LNHDA, CDR2 SQIVND (reference sequence). The CDR3 nucleotides read TGTGCCAGTATCCCCGGTGACAGGGGCAGTCAGCCCCAGCATTTT. It codes for CASIPGDRGSQPQHF.

The chain has TRBV25-1 and TRBJ2-2; D gene ambiguous. Trimming pared 7 bases from V and 3 bases from J, leaving 9 bases between. The CDR3 is made up of 13 amino acids. The V gene's germline CDR1 is MGHDK and CDR2 SYGVNS. The CDR3 DNA follows: TGTGCCAGCACAGGATTTGACACCGGGGAGCTGTTTTTT. Its translation is CASTGFDTGELFF.

The chain combines TRBV5-1 with TRBJ1-1; 9 bases map to TRBD1. Germline V CDR1 and CDR2: SGHRS, YFSETQ. The ends lost 5 bases at V and 2 bases at J; junction bases unmatched: 10. The CDR3 sequence is 16 residues long. The CDR3 DNA is TGCGCCAGCAGGGAATCTTACAGGGGGCAAAACACTGAAGCTTTCTTT. Translation gives CASRESYRGQNTEAFF.

This clone appeared once. The V gene is TRBV2, the J gene TRBJ2-1; possibly TRBD2 for D (6 bases). The CDR3 consists of 16 residues. Germline V gives CDR1 SNHLY, CDR2 FYNNEI. V lost 8 bases and J 8 bases, leaving 25 bases between the germline ends. The DNA for the CDR3 is TGTGCCAGCGAGTGGGAAGCGGCGCCGAGGAGGGATGAGCAGTTCTTC. Amino acid sequence: CASEWEAAPRRDEQFF.

The V call is TRBV7-9, the J call TRBJ2-3; D is possibly TRBD2 (5 bases). Germline CDR1 and CDR2: SEHNR and FQNEAQ (reference sequence). The CDR3 is 15 residues long. Deletions cut 0 bases from V and 0 bases from J, with 7 bases between. CDR3 sequence (DNA): TGTGCCAGCAGCTTAGCGTGGACTAGCACAGATACGCAGTATTTT. This translates into CASSLAWTSTDTQYF.

The V gene is TRBV6-6, the J gene TRBJ2-6; the match to TRBD1 covers 7 bases. The germline V gene has CDR1 MNHNY and CDR2 SVGAGI (reference sequence). The ends lost 6 bases at V and 0 bases at J; junction bases unmatched: 5. This CDR3 spans 16 amino acids. CDR3 residues: CASRQGTLSGANVLTF. The CDR3 DNA reads as TGTGCCAGCAGACAGGGGACACTCTCTGGGGCCAACGTCCTGACTTTC.

The J gene is TRBJ2-3, the V gene TRBV6-5; 9 bases are a match to TRBD2. V shed 3 bases and J 4 bases; nucleotides not matched to a gene: 5. The germline V gene encodes CDR1 MNHEY and CDR2 SVGAGI. The CDR3 totals 15 residues. In DNA, the CDR3 is TGTGCCAGCAGTTATGTGCGGGGGGGCCCAGATACGCAGTATTTT. Translated: CASSYVRGGPDTQYF.

This clone was counted only a few times. The same CDR3 also results from other DNA sequences found in this sample. The rearrangement links TRBV6-5 to TRBJ1-2; no definite D call. Looked up from germline, CDR1 is MNHEY and CDR2 is SVGAGI. V was trimmed by 0 bases and J by 2 bases, leaving 10 bases between them. CDR3 size: 15 residues. The CDR3 here is CASSYSISGNYGYTF. The CDR3 bases are TGTGCCAGCAGTTACTCGATTAGCGGAAACTATGGCTACACCTTC.

The chain couples TRBV19 to TRBJ2-2; D gene ambiguous. Germline values: CDR1 LNHDA, CDR2 SQIVND (reference sequence). With 8 bases removed from V and 0 bases from J, the gap between germline ends came to 7 bases. The CDR3 has 13 residues. The CDR3 bases are TGTGCCAGTGGCTCCGCGAACACCGGGGAGCTGTTTTTT. Translation: CASGSANTGELFF.

This clone was detected once. The chain is built from TRBV9 and TRBJ1-1; 7 bases fit TRBD1. The ends lost 4 bases at V and 10 bases at J; junction bases unmatched: 7. The CDR3 is 12 residues long. Germline CDR1 is SGDLS and CDR2 is YYNGEE. The CDR3: CASSPDRERAFF. The CDR3 DNA is TGTGCCAGCAGCCCCGACAGGGAACGAGCTTTCTTT.

This clone was seen only a few times. The chain joins TRBV7-2 to TRBJ2-3; unclear D gene. Per germline, CDR1 SGHTA and CDR2 FQGNSA. The CDR3 extends over 12 amino acids. V lost 2 bases to trimming and J lost 2 bases, with 2 bases between them. As DNA, the CDR3 is TGTGCCAGCAGCTTACTCACAGATACGCAGTATTTT. Amino acid sequence: CASSLLTDTQYF.

The V and J genes are TRBV7-9 and TRBJ1-6; 7 nucleotides align to TRBD1. V dropped 1 base and J dropped 6; count of bases not matched to a gene: 3. The V gene's germline CDR1 is SEHNR and CDR2 FQNEAQ (reference sequence). This CDR3 comprises 15 residues. The CDR3 here is CASSLGDSPNSPLHF. CDR3 in DNA: TGTGCCAGCAGCTTAGGGGACAGTCCTAATTCACCCCTCCACTTT.

A single count supports this clone. V gene TRBV12-5 combines with J gene TRBJ2-5; TRBD2 matches at 14 bases. The J segment lost 4 bases and the V segment lost 7 bases, leaving 14 bases of the junction unmatched. The germline gives CDR1 LGHNT, CDR2 FRNRAP. The CDR3 length is 18 residues. The CDR3 DNA follows: TGTGCTAGTGCCCCAGGGACTAGCGGGAGTGGGGATATAGAGACCCAGTACTTC. This sequence encodes CASAPGTSGSGDIETQYF. The full variable domain, in which reference TRBV12-5 and TRBJ2-5 provide the parts outside the CDR3, is DARVTQTPRHKVTEMGQEVTMRCQPILGHNTVFWYRQTMMQGLELLAYFRNRAPLDDSGMPKDRFSAEMPDATLATLKIQPSEPRDSAVYFCASAPGTSGSGDIETQYFGPGTRLLVL.

The V gene is TRBV28, the J gene TRBJ2-7; 9 nucleotides line up with TRBD2. With V trimmed by 4 bases and J by 5 bases, 12 bases remained unmatched. The germline V gene encodes CDR1 MDHEN and CDR2 SYDVKM. This CDR3 is built from 16 residues. Written as DNA, the CDR3 is TGTGCCAGCAGTTCCCCTCGCGGGAGGGCCTTGAACGAGCAGTACTTC. Translation: CASSSPRGRALNEQYF.

This clone was seen a handful of times. The chain employs TRBV7-9 and TRBJ2-1; tentative D call: TRBD2 (6 bases). Germline V CDR1 and CDR2: SEHNR, FQNEAQ (reference sequence). This CDR3 comprises 14 residues. V was trimmed by 10 bases and J by 6 bases, leaving 19 bases between them. In DNA, the CDR3 is TGTGCCATCAGTGTTCAGTGGGGGGTCAATGAGCAGTTCTTC. Translated: CAISVQWGVNEQFF.